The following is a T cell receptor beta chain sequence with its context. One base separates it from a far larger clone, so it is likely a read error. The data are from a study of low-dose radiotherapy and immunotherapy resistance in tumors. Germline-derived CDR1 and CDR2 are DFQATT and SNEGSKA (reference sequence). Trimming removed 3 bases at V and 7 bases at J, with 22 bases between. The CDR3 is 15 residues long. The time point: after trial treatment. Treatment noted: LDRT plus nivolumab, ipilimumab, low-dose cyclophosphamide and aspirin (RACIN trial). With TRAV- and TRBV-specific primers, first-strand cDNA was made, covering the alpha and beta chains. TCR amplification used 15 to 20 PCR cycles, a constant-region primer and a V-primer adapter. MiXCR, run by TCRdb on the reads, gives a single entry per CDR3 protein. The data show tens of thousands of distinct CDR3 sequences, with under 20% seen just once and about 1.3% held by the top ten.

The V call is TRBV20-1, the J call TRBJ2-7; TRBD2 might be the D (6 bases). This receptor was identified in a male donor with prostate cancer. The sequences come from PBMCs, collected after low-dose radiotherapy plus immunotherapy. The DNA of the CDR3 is TGCAGTGCTAGCCACCTTCCGGGAGATTACAATGAGCAGTACTTC. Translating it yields CSASHLPGDYNEQYF.